This note documents a single T cell receptor (beta chain) sequence. The target antigen is unknown. The sample originates from a study of long-term antiretroviral therapy in people with HIV. Regarding the study as a whole: Blood specimens, gathered between 2004 and 2017, were possibly obtained under older ART regimens.

The run of the v3.0 immunoSEQ assay was at survey level. A per-sample goal of roughly 35,000-55,000 T-cell genomes was targeted by sequencing. Assay: immunoSEQ multiplex PCR; the TCRdb copy retains only in-frame clones and omits some. Of about 28,000 clones in the sample, 84% were seen once. This CDR3 spans 14 amino acids. Germline loops: CDR1 MDHEN, CDR2 SYDVKM. Losses at the gene ends were 5 bases for V and 5 bases for J; bases not matched to a gene: 8. Researchers secured at least one pre-ART and at least two post-ART PBMC samples from each donor. The samples, holding about 0.9-11 million cryopreserved PBMC, were thawed before DNA extraction was carried out.

This rearrangement joins TRBV28 to TRBJ2-5; 7 nucleotides align to TRBD2. The sequence came from a man between 18 and 29 years old with HIV. Sequenced here: unsorted PBMCs, sampled 0.4 years after starting antiretroviral therapy. Written as DNA, the CDR3 is TGTGCCAGCAGTCCCCCGGGAGGACGGGAGACCCAGTACTTC. It is translated as CASSPPGGRETQYF.